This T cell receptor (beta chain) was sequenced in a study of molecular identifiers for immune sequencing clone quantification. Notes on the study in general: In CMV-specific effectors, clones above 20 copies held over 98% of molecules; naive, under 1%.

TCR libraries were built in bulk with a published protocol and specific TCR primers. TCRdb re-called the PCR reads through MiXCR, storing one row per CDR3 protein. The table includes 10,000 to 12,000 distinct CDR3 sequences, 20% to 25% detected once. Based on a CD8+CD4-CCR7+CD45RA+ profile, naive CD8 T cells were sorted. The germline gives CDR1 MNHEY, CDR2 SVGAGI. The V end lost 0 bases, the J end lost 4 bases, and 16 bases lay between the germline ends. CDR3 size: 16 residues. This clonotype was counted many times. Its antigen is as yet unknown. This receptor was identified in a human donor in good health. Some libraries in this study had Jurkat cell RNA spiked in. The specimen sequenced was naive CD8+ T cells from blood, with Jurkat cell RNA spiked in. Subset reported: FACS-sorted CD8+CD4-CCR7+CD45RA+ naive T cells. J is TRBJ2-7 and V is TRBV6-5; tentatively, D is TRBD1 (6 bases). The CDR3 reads CASSYSDSPSLYEQYF. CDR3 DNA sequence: TGTGCCAGCAGTTACTCGGACAGTCCCTCTCTGTACGAGCAGTACTTC.